This T cell receptor beta chain was recorded in a study of T-cell memory formation after mild COVID-19. Study at large: Among the donors, TCR clusters were largely specific to each donor. Broader study findings: Prior to infection, memory already included some responding clones, suggesting cross-reactive memory joined.

With constant-segment primers, 5'RACE yielded cDNA libraries of TCR alpha and TCR beta that carried sample barcodes and UMIs. TCRdb processed the 5' RACE reads anew with MiXCR; each CDR3 protein has one entry. Here the sample spans about 560,000 distinct CDR3 sequences, 20% to 25% being singletons. There are 15 residues in the CDR3. The ends lost 3 bases at V and 6 bases at J; junction bases unmatched: 5. Per the germline V gene, CDR1 is SEHNR and CDR2 is FQNEAQ (reference sequence). This clonotype was counted between two and nine times. The antigen is undetermined. Sequencing input: PBMCs or a T cell subset sorted from them (not recorded which). This clonotype originated in an adult woman who had mild COVID-19 (a few samples of this study predate the infection). Cell type and time point are not known. This sequence joins TRBV7-9 and TRBJ2-2; 9 bases agree with TRBD1. CDR3 coding DNA: TGTGCCAGCAGCTTTCGGACAGGGGAGTCCGGGGAGCTGTTTTTT. This gives the protein CASSFRTGESGELFF.